This TCR beta chain was captured by sequencing in a study of OX40 agonist ivuxolimab in advanced cancers. Generated by immunoSEQ multiplex PCR, the TCRdb table keeps only in-frame clones and is missing some. The sample has approximately 24,000 clones, under 80% seen once; the top ten hold 11% to 15%. Study-wide points: Relative to CD4+ cells, CD8+ T cells on average had more expanded clones.

This clone is judged medium-sized. Its matching antigen is unknown. The sequence came from an adult with an advanced solid tumor such as melanoma, head and neck, liver or kidney cancer. Sample: CD4+ or CD8+ T cells sorted from blood, taken in a trial of the OX40 agonist ivuxolimab.

CDR3 DNA sequence: TGTGCCAGCAGTTACAGATCCTCTGGAAACACCATATATTTT. It codes for CASSYRSSGNTIYF. The V and J genes are TRBV6-5 and TRBJ1-3; unclear D gene. Trimming took 2 bases from V and 0 from J, leaving 5 bases between them. Germline assignment: CDR1 MNHEY and CDR2 SVGAGI. The length of the CDR3 is 14 residues.